The rows below give T cell receptor beta chains drawn from one sample of a study of blood T cell repertoires in COVID-19. Clones were sequenced by immunoSEQ multiplex PCR, and TCRdb holds only the in-frame ones, with some missing. The table includes more than 150,000 clones, around 85% detected once. Sequencing was performed on peripheral blood. The receptors here all came from an older woman with acute or convalescent COVID-19. CDR3s include the opening cysteine and the closing phenylalanine or tryptophan.

TRBV28,CASRVPGQGWDSYEQYF
TRBV6-6,CASSSNRGADTGELFF
TRBV3-1/TRBV3-2,CASSLTHSEAFF
TRBV7-8,CASSNRRKNSNQPQHF
TRBV3-1/TRBV3-2,CASSQGGYEQYF
TRBV2,CASSETLGGTGELFF
TRBV18,CASSTLNRDSTLKSSGNTIYF
TRBV6-5,CASSYSASGRSYEQYF
TRBV6-2/TRBV6-3,CASSTGGTGRGSPLHF
TRBV11-3,CASSLLPRVSMGQPQHF
TRBV12-3/TRBV12-4,CAVQGPLNTEAFF
TRBV4-1,CASSQATGSTEAFF
TRBV4-2,CASSPPGTGGREQYF
TRBV6-1,CASSEGSLRGRTNYGYTF
TRBV5-1,CASSFGDRGDTDTQYF
TRBV5-6,CASSLYSNQPQHF
TRBV2,CASSRSRQETQYF
TRBV19,CASSDRLNTEAFF
TRBV28,CASSRSTLTPLSGNTIYF
TRBV4-2,CASSQGAGVPEAFF
TRBV7-2,CASRLAGGNNEQFF
TRBV4-3,CASSQEPMRSGFTNEKLFF
TRBV5-1,CASTAIASDTQYF
TRBV5-1,CATRRGPEDTEAFF
TRBV29-1,CSVWTGLESTEAFF
TRBV4-1,CASSQDPRGLEEKLFF
TRBV18,CASSPDRHYEQYF
TRBV7-3,CASSSGTRRPDTQYF
TRBV3-1/TRBV3-2,CASSRDRGYEQYF
TRBV25-1,CASSAGQGYEQYF
TRBV27,CASSLGTRGETQYF
TRBV14,CASSQNWGPRYGYTF
TRBV29-1,CSVEGGRTQGFSTDTQYF
TRBV15,CATSRVGAYETQYF
TRBV10-2,CASSDRGGAYEQYF
TRBV14,CASRRGGSPQETQYF
TRBV24-1,CATSDPSGRGLSGELFF
TRBV6-2/TRBV6-3,CASSRTTGHNSEQFF
TRBV18,CASSPALQGTGNTIYF
TRBV6-6,CASSYPLTEAFF
TRBV7-3,CASSMGQGNGETQYF
TRBV30,CAWTRQVMNTEAFF
TRBV6-5,CASRGQGYGYTF
TRBV4-3,CASGKRGSNYGYTF
TRBV6-5,CASSYSGGRASYEQYF
TRBV7-8,CASSQASRYTEAFF
TRBV11-2,CASSLDTGDTQYF
TRBV7-9,CASSPRGTSEGEQFF
TRBV9,CASSVGYGGRSPLHF
TRBV5-1,CASSSGTSGSTDTQYF
TRBV19,CASSLSGSLLNEQFF
TRBV3-1/TRBV3-2,CASSQAYTGELFF